This TCR beta chain was captured in a study of Ad26.COV2.S vaccination and SARS-CoV-2 variants. For the study at large: The Ad26.COV2.S arm of the COV1001 trial was where the donor was placed.

The study, taken as a whole, reports: Vaccine recipients surpassed placebo recipients in spike-specific TCR breadth.

As concerns this clone: What it binds is unknown.

Sequenced by immunoSEQ multiplex PCR; TCRdb stores in-frame clones only, minus some. The sample consists of about 320,000 clones, around four fifths of them appearing once. This sample's treatment: about 20 received Ad26.COV2.S at low or high dose, single or two shots; several received placebo; per-sample allocation not given. Day 63 after the first vaccine or placebo injection was the time point for sampling. Vaccination employed an Ad26 vector expressing the Wuhan-strain SARS-CoV-2 spike. The clonotype comes from a person between 18 and 65 years old who received the Ad26.COV2.S COVID-19 vaccine or a placebo. The sample consisted of peripheral blood, taken in a trial of Ad26.COV2.S vaccine versus placebo.

The CDR3 region has the DNA TGTGCCAGCAGCGGACCCGGGCATCATGGCTACACCTTC. It yields the protein CASSGPGHHGYTF. The genes are TRBV7-6 and TRBJ1-2; D not resolved. The V and J ends lost 5 bases and 6 bases respectively, with 13 bases between them. Germline V gene lookup returns CDR1 SGHVS and CDR2 FNYEAQ. The CDR3 spans 13 residues.